A single sample is the source of the 2 T cell receptor beta chains below, sequenced in a study of cytomegalovirus exposure and HLA in healthy donors. PCR primers comprised 60 Vbeta and 13 Jbeta primers. Here immunoSEQ multiplex PCR was the method, and the copy in TCRdb shows in-frame clones only, minus some. The table lists approximately 110,000 clones, approximately 80% of them singletons. The specimen sequenced was PBMCs. These receptor sequences come from a woman in her forties in good health and CMV-seropositive.

The V and J genes are TRBV6-1 and TRBJ2-1; no clear D gene. Trimming took 5 bases from V and 0 from J, leaving 11 bases between them. This CDR3 spans 15 amino acids. Germline CDR1 and CDR2: MNHNS and SASEGT. This CDR3 reads CASSLDIGSYNEQFF. The CDR3 DNA sequence: TGTGCCAGCAGTTTAGACATTGGCTCCTACAATGAGCAGTTCTTC.

The CDR3, as DNA: TGTGCCAGCAGCACAGGACAGGGTGGCTACGAGCAGTACTTC. Amino acids: CASSTGQGGYEQYF. The chain has TRBV9 and TRBJ2-5; 8 bases fit TRBD1. The J call is doubtful: the DNA matches TRBJ2-7 better. The CDR3 runs to 14 residues. Looked up from germline, CDR1 is SGDLS and CDR2 is YYNGEE.